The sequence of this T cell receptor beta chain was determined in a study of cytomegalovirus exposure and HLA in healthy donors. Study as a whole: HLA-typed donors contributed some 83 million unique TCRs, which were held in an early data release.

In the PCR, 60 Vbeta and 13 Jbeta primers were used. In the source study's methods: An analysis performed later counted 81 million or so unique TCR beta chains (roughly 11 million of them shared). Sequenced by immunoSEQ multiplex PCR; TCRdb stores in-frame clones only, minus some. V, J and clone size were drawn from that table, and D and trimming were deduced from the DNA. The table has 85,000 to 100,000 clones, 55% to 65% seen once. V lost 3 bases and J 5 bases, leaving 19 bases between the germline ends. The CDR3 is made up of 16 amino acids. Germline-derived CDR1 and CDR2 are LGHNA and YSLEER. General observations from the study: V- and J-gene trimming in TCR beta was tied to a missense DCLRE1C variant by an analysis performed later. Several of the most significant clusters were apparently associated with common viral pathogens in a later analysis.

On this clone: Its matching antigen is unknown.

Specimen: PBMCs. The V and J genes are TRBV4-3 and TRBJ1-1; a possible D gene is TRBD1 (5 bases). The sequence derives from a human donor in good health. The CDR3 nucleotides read TGCGCCAGCAGCCAGGGGCAGGGCGGATCCAAGACTGAAGCTTTCTTT. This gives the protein CASSQGQGGSKTEAFF.